The 26 T cell receptor beta chains below all came from one sample that was sequenced in a study of Ad26.COV2.S vaccination and SARS-CoV-2 variants. Indicated treatment: over 15 received Ad26.COV2.S at low or high dose, single or two shots; a few received placebo; per-sample allocation not given. Day 63 following the first vaccine or placebo injection was when the samples were taken. The method was immunoSEQ multiplex PCR; TCRdb's version includes in-frame clones alone and lacks a portion of them. The sample has some 300,000 clones; around four fifths are singletons. Sequenced here: peripheral blood, sampled in a trial of Ad26.COV2.S vaccine versus placebo. The receptors were gathered from a person aged 18-65 years who received the Ad26.COV2.S COVID-19 vaccine or a placebo.

V usage is TRBV2 and J usage is TRBJ2-3; perhaps TRBD1 as D (5 bases). CDR3 length equals 16 residues. V was pared by 10 bases and J by 2 bases, with 22 bases between. Germline assignment: CDR1 SNHLY and CDR2 FYNNEI. DNA for the CDR3: TGTGCCAACCCCCCCCCGGACACCATATACACAGATACGCAGTATTTT. Translating it yields CANPPPDTIYTDTQYF.

The rearrangement joins TRBV5-1 to TRBJ1-1; 8 nucleotides agree with TRBD1. Germline CDR1 is SGHRS and CDR2 is YFSETQ. The J segment lost 5 bases and the V segment lost 6 bases, leaving 9 bases of the junction unmatched. This CDR3 contains 14 residues. Here the CDR3 reads CASKSQTGETEAFF. The CDR3 bases are TGCGCCAGCAAGTCCCAGACAGGGGAGACTGAAGCTTTCTTT.

The CDR3 DNA sequence: TGTGCCAGCAGTGAAAATGTAGGGGAGTATGAAAAACTGTTTTTT. This codes for CASSENVGEYEKLFF. The gene calls are TRBV6-1 and TRBJ1-4; tentatively, D is TRBD1 (5 bases). This CDR3 contains 15 residues. V dropped 2 bases and J dropped 6 bases, with 13 bases sitting between them. Germline assignment: CDR1 MNHNS and CDR2 SASEGT.

This chain uses TRBV19 with TRBJ1-1; tentative D call: TRBD1 (5 bases). The CDR3 loop spans 13 amino acids. Germline CDR1 is LNHDA and CDR2 is SQIVND (reference sequence). Deletions cut 7 bases from V and 5 bases from J, with 14 bases between. The CDR3 sequence is CASILQGRTEAFF. CDR3 DNA sequence: TGTGCCAGTATTCTCCAGGGAAGGACTGAAGCTTTCTTT.

V and J are TRBV28 and TRBJ2-7; possibly TRBD1 or TRBD2 for D (5 bases each). This CDR3 contains 13 residues. Trimming cost V 3 bases and J 1 base, with 7 bases left between them. The germline CDR1 and CDR2 sequences are MDHEN and SYDVKM. This CDR3 reads CASSFEGSYEQYF. CDR3 sequence (DNA): TGTGCCAGCAGTTTTGAGGGGTCCTACGAGCAGTACTTC.

This clone was seen only once. The V call is TRBV7-2, the J call TRBJ1-1, with 8 bases lining up with TRBD1. The junction had 12 bases not matched to a gene; V was cut back by 4 bases and J by 8 bases. The CDR3 has 15 residues. Germline CDR1 reads SGHTA; CDR2 reads FQGNSA. The CDR3 region has the DNA TGTGCCAGCAGCTCGACCGTGGCAGGGGGCACCGAAGCTTTCTTT. It codes for CASSSTVAGGTEAFF.

The chain joins TRBV5-1 to TRBJ2-5; 12 nucleotides match TRBD2. The CDR3 extends over 15 amino acids. V trimming: 4 bases; J trimming: 5 bases; junction bases outside the gene matches: 6. CDR1 is SGHRS and CDR2 is YFSETQ in the germline V gene. CDR3 loop: CASSVMTSGGETQYF. In DNA form, the CDR3 reads TGCGCCAGCAGCGTGATGACTAGCGGGGGCGAGACCCAGTACTTC.

The chain links TRBV7-2 to TRBJ2-5, with TRBD2 matching 7 bases. The J segment lost 5 bases and the V segment lost 5 bases, leaving 11 bases of the junction unmatched. Germline V gene sequence: CDR1 SGHTA, CDR2 FQGNSA. The CDR3 contains 15 residues. CDR3: CASSPPLRGWETQYF. Here the CDR3 DNA reads TGTGCCAGCAGCCCCCCTCTGCGGGGGTGGGAGACCCAGTACTTC.

The chain joins TRBV6-5 to TRBJ1-5; D unresolved. Trimming stripped 6 bases from V and 0 bases from J, with 12 bases between. This CDR3 is 15 amino acids long. Germline-derived CDR1 and CDR2 are MNHEY and SVGAGI. CDR3 nucleotides: TGTGCCAGCAGATCTAACGGGAATAGCAATCAGCCCCAGCATTTT. It specifies CASRSNGNSNQPQHF.

This chain joins TRBV19 and TRBJ2-7; D not resolved. V was clipped by 7 bases and J by 1 base, with 14 bases between them. This CDR3 contains 14 residues. CDR1 is LNHDA, CDR2 SQIVND, per germline (reference sequence). CDR3 nucleotide sequence: TGTGCCAGTATAGTTCCAGACCATTCCTACGAGCAGTACTTC. The encoded protein is CASIVPDHSYEQYF.

The chain has TRBV2 and TRBJ1-1, with a possible D match to TRBD1 (6 bases). V was clipped by 6 bases and J by 1 base, with 15 bases between them. CDR3 size: 15 residues. CDR1 SNHLY and CDR2 FYNNEI come from the germline V gene. The CDR3 DNA reads TGTGCCAGCAGACCGGGACATCTTACGAACACTGAAGCTTTCTTT. Encoded protein: CASRPGHLTNTEAFF.

The DNA for the CDR3 is TGCAGCGTTGATGAGACACCGACTAACACTGAAGCTTTCTTT. It codes for CSVDETPTNTEAFF. The J gene is TRBJ1-1, the V gene TRBV29-1, with D hard to call. CDR3 length equals 14 residues. Trimming stripped 3 bases from V and 2 bases from J, with 13 bases between. CDR1 and CDR2 from the germline V gene are SQVTM and ANQGSEA.

The gene calls are TRBV5-5 and TRBJ2-5; tentatively, D is TRBD1 or TRBD2 (5 bases each). Trimming took 0 bases from V and 1 from J, leaving 16 bases between them. The CDR3 is made up of 17 amino acids. Germline V lookup: CDR1 SGHKS, CDR2 YYEKEE (reference sequence). CDR3 region: CASSLGGRREFQETQYF. CDR3 bases: TGTGCCAGCAGCTTGGGGGGCAGAAGGGAGTTCCAAGAGACCCAGTACTTC.

The chain links TRBV7-9 to TRBJ2-1; D is ambiguous. V dropped 5 bases and J dropped 6 bases, with 8 bases sitting between them. Germline V gene data show CDR1 as SEHNR and CDR2 as FQNEAQ (reference sequence). The CDR3 is 12 amino acids. CDR3 region: CASSRLSNEQFF. The CDR3 nucleotides read TGTGCCAGCAGCCGCCTCTCCAATGAGCAGTTCTTC.

V is TRBV7-7 and J is TRBJ2-1; possible D gene TRBD2, 5 bases. The CDR3 runs to 14 residues. The ends were cut back, 3 bases at V and 8 bases at J, with 14 bases in the middle. The germline CDR1 and CDR2 sequences are SSHAT and FNYEAQ (reference sequence). DNA for the CDR3: TGTGCCAGCAGCTTGTCCGGCATGAGGGATGAGCAGTTCTTC. As protein: CASSLSGMRDEQFF.

The chain employs TRBV12-5 and TRBJ1-4; D ambiguous. The CDR3 sequence is 14 residues long. In germline, CDR1 is LGHNT, CDR2 FRNRAP. V was clipped by 1 base and J by 5 bases, with 8 bases between them. The CDR3 spells CASGLGLTNEKLFF. CDR3 nucleotide sequence: TGTGCTAGTGGTTTGGGACTTACAAATGAAAAACTGTTTTTT.

This chain joins TRBV4-1 and TRBJ1-2; D gene ambiguous. The germline V and J ends were trimmed by 0 bases and 0 bases, with 8 bases remaining between them. The germline CDR1 and CDR2 sequences are MGHRA and YSYEKL. The length of the CDR3 is 15 residues. CDR3 protein: CASSQEAVSNYGYTF. CDR3 nucleotide sequence: TGCGCCAGCAGCCAAGAGGCAGTCTCTAACTATGGCTACACCTTC.

The table lists this clone with a few counts. V and J are TRBV7-2 and TRBJ2-7, with 10 bases lining up with TRBD2. The V gene's germline CDR1 is SGHTA and CDR2 FQGNSA. The CDR3 sequence is 15 residues long. V shed 4 bases and J 7 bases; nucleotides not matched to a gene: 10. Written as DNA, the CDR3 is TGTGCCAGCAGCTCCCGAGGAGCGGGGGGGTGGGAGCAGTACTTC. Its translation is CASSSRGAGGWEQYF.

CDR3 in DNA: TGTGCCTGGAGTAGGGGTTTAGAAGGCTACACCTTC. Residues: CAWSRGLEGYTF. The rearrangement uses TRBV30 and TRBJ1-2, with D possibly being TRBD1 (5 bases). V lost 2 bases to trimming and J lost 8 bases, with 12 bases between them. The CDR3 is made up of 12 amino acids. CDR1 GTSNPN and CDR2 SVGIG come from the germline V gene (reference sequence).

The chain joins TRBV6-1 to TRBJ2-7; D may be TRBD1 (6 bases). V was cut by 0 bases and J by 6 bases, with 6 bases left in between. This CDR3 comprises 12 residues. Germline CDR1 is MNHNS and CDR2 is SASEGT. CDR3 in DNA: TGTGCCAGCAGTGAAGCGGGGGCCGAGCAGTACTTC. This gives the protein CASSEAGAEQYF.

The chain carries TRBV19 and TRBJ1-5; D is possibly TRBD1 (6 bases). V dropped 3 bases and J dropped 2 bases, with 14 bases sitting between them. The CDR3 spans 16 residues. CDR1 and CDR2 (germline): LNHDA, SQIVND (reference sequence). Here the CDR3 DNA reads TGTGCCAGTAGTATTCCCAGGGGTACCGGCAATCAGCCCCAGCATTTT. Residues: CASSIPRGTGNQPQHF.

V is TRBV12-5 and J is TRBJ2-1; D call uncertain. Germline values: CDR1 LGHNT, CDR2 FRNRAP. Trimming took 2 bases from V and 0 from J, leaving 5 bases between them. The CDR3 extends over 14 amino acids. The CDR3 loop reads CASGLSGSYNEQFF. The CDR3 DNA is TGTGCTAGTGGTTTGAGTGGCTCCTACAATGAGCAGTTCTTC.

This clone occurred a few times. V gene TRBV6-5 combines with J gene TRBJ1-2; D is ambiguous. Per the germline V gene, CDR1 is MNHEY and CDR2 is SVGAGI. Trimming took off 0 bases at V and 2 bases at J, with 7 bases between the two ends. The CDR3 loop spans 14 amino acids. CDR3: CASSYSKGNYGYTF. CDR3 sequence (DNA): TGTGCCAGCAGTTACTCGAAAGGGAACTATGGCTACACCTTC.

The chain employs TRBV6-6 and TRBJ2-4; 13 nucleotides match TRBD2. Germline-derived CDR1 and CDR2 are MNHNY and SVGAGI (reference sequence). The V gene end was trimmed by 6 bases and the J gene end by 7 bases; junction bases not matched to a gene: 0. This CDR3 is built from 13 residues. The CDR3 here is CASRTSGGNIQYF. The CDR3 coding sequence is TGTGCCAGCAGGACTAGCGGGGGGAACATTCAGTACTTC.

The genes are TRBV5-4 and TRBJ1-2, with a possible D match to TRBD1 (6 bases). In germline, CDR1 is SGHNT, CDR2 YYREEE (reference sequence). V was pared by 2 bases and J by 7 bases, with 15 bases between. The CDR3 runs 14 residues. The CDR3 DNA is TGTGCCAGCAGCTTCAATCAGGGGTCCACTGGCTACACCTTC. The encoded protein is CASSFNQGSTGYTF.

J is TRBJ2-1 and V is TRBV5-4; TRBD1 matches 9 bases. In germline, CDR1 is SGHNT, CDR2 YYREEE (reference sequence). The CDR3 spans 14 residues. The V gene end was trimmed by 3 bases and the J gene end by 5 bases; junction bases not matched to a gene: 3. CDR3 coding DNA: TGTGCCAGCAGCTCACGGACAGGGGACAATGAGCAGTTCTTC. Its translation: CASSSRTGDNEQFF.